Following are 10 T cell receptor beta chains from one sample sequenced in a study of lymphopenia after photon versus proton radiotherapy. Sequencing was performed with immunoSEQ multiplex PCR; in TCRdb, only in-frame clones are kept and a portion is missing. The data contain about 30,000 clones, approximately 93% of them singletons. The source was peripheral blood, collected from a patient treated with photon-based radiotherapy. The receptors come from a woman aged 50 to 60 with cholangiocarcinoma.

V and J are TRBV10-2 and TRBJ1-5, with 8 bases lining up with TRBD1. This CDR3 spans 14 amino acids. J gave up 7 bases and V 3 bases, and 5 bases lay outside the gene matches. Germline CDR1 is WSHSY and CDR2 is SAAADI. CDR3 region: CASSESDRGQPQHF. The DNA for the CDR3 is TGCGCCAGCAGTGAATCAGACAGGGGACAGCCCCAGCATTTT.

The rearrangement uses TRBV27 and TRBJ1-5; 9 positions agree with TRBD1. Germline lookup yields CDR1 MNHEY and CDR2 SMNVEV (reference sequence). The length of the CDR3 is 16 residues. After removal of 9 bases from V and 5 bases from J, the junction contained 14 bases not matched to a gene. In nucleotides, the CDR3 is TGTGCCAGTAAATTCTCCTGGACAGGGGAAGATCAGCCCCAGCATTTT. The encoded protein is CASKFSWTGEDQPQHF.

The chain couples TRBV15 to TRBJ1-4; the D gene is possibly TRBD1 (5 bases). CDR3 length: 12 residues. Deletions cut 7 bases from V and 6 bases from J, with 9 bases between. CDR1 and CDR2 (germline): LNHNV, YYDKDF (reference sequence). Here the CDR3 DNA reads TGTGCCACCACCTCAGGGTATGAAAAACTGTTTTTT. Amino acids: CATTSGYEKLFF.

The DNA for the CDR3 is TGTGCCATCAGTGAGCAAGTGACGGTCTATGGCTACACCTTC. Translating it yields CAISEQVTVYGYTF. The rearrangement links TRBV10-3 to TRBJ1-2, with D hard to call. The ends were cut back, 2 bases at V and 4 bases at J, with 11 bases in the middle. The CDR3 totals 14 residues. Germline loops: CDR1 ENHRY, CDR2 SYGVKD.

This chain connects TRBV2 to TRBJ1-1, with 7 bases that match TRBD1. Per the germline V gene, CDR1 is SNHLY and CDR2 is FYNNEI. The CDR3 has 13 amino acids. After removal of 2 bases from V and 6 bases from J, the junction contained 3 bases not matched to a gene. CDR3 amino acids: CASSEQGVPEAFF. The CDR3 DNA reads as TGTGCCAGCAGTGAACAGGGGGTCCCTGAAGCTTTCTTT.

The chain uses TRBV23-1 and TRBJ1-1; D may be TRBD1 (5 bases). TRBV23-1 is an ORF; its function is uncertain. CDR3 length: 17 residues. The germline V and J ends were trimmed by 1 base and 0 bases, with 15 bases remaining between them. This CDR3 is CASSQLKGPPMNTEAFF. The DNA of the CDR3 is TGCGCCAGCAGTCAATTAAAGGGACCTCCTATGAACACTGAAGCTTTCTTT.

The chain couples TRBV19 to TRBJ2-1; D uncertain. Germline V gene data show CDR1 as LNHDA and CDR2 as SQIVND (reference sequence). This CDR3 has 15 amino acids. V was clipped by 5 bases and J by 4 bases, with 15 bases between them. CDR3: CASSPSYKIYNEQFF. CDR3 nucleotide sequence: TGTGCCAGTAGTCCGAGTTACAAAATATACAATGAGCAGTTCTTC.

V gene TRBV12-5 combines with J gene TRBJ2-7; 10 nucleotides line up with TRBD2. This CDR3 is 15 amino acids long. Trimming at V came to 6 bases and at J to 9 bases, leaving 14 bases not matched to a gene. Germline V CDR1 and CDR2: LGHNT, FRNRAP. The CDR3 coding sequence is TGTGCTAGTGGCTTAGCCACTAGCGGGGTGGCGTCGCAGTACTTC. Encoded protein: CASGLATSGVASQYF.

This rearrangement joins TRBV28 to TRBJ1-3; D is uncertain. Looked up from germline, CDR1 is MDHEN and CDR2 is SYDVKM. The germline V and J ends were trimmed by 4 bases and 5 bases, with 15 bases remaining between them. The CDR3 runs to 15 residues. This chain's CDR3 is CASSSKTVGRNTIYF. CDR3 bases: TGTGCCAGCAGTTCGAAGACCGTTGGAAGAAACACCATATATTTT.

The rearrangement joins TRBV9 to TRBJ2-7; 7 bases agree with TRBD1. The germline CDR1 and CDR2 sequences are SGDLS and YYNGEE. The CDR3 totals 14 residues. The trim removed 3 bases at V and 6 bases at J, leaving 9 bases unmatched. CDR3 residues: CASSAWDSGGEQYF. The CDR3 nucleotides read TGTGCCAGCAGCGCCTGGGACAGCGGAGGCGAGCAGTACTTC.